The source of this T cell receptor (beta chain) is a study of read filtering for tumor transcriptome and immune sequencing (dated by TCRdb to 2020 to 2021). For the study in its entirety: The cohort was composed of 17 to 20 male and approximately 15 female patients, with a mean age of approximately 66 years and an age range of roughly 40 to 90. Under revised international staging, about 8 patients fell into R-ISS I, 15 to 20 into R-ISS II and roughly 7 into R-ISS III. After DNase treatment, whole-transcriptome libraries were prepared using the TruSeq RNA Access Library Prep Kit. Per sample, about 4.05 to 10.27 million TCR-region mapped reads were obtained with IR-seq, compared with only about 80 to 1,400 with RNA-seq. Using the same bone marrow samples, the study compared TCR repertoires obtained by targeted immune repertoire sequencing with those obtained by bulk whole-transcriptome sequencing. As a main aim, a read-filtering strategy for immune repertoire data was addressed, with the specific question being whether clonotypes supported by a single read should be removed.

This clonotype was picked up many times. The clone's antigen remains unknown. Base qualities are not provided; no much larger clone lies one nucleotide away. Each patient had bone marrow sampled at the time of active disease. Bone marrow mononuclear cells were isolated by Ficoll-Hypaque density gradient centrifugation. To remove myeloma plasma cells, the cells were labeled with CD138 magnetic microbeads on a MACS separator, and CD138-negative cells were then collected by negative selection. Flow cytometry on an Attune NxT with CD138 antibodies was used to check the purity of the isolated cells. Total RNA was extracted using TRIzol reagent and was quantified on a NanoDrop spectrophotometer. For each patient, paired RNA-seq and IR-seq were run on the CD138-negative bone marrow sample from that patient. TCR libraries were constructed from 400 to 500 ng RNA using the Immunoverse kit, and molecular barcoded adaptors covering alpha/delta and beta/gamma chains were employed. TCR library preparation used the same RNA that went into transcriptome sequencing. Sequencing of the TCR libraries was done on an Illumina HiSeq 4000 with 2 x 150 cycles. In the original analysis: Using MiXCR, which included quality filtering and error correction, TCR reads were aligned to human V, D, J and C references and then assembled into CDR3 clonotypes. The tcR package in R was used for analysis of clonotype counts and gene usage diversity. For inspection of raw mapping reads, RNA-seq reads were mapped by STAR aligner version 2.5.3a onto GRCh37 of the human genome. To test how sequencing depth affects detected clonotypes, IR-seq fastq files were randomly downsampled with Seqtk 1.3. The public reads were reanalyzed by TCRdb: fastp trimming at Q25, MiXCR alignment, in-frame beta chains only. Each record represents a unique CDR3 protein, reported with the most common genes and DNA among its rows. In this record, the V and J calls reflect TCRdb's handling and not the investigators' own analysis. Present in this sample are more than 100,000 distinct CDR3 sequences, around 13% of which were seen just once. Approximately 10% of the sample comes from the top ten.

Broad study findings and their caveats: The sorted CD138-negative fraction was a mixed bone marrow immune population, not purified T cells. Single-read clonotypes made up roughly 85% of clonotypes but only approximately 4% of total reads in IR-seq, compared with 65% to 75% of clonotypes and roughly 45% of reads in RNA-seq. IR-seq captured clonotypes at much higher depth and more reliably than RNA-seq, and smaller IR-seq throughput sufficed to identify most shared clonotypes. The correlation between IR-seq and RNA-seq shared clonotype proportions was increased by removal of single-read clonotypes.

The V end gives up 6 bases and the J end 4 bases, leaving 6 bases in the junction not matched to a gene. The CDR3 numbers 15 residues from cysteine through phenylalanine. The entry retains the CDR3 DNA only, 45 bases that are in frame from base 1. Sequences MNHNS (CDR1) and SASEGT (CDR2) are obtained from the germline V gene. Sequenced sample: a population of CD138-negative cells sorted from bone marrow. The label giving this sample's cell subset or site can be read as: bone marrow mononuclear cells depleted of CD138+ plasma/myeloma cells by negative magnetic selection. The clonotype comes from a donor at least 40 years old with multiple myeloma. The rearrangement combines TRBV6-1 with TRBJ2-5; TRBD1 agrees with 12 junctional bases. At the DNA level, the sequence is TGTGCCAGCAGCCCGGGACAGGGGGCGGGAGAGACCCAGTACTTC. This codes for CASSPGQGAGETQYF.